This T cell receptor beta chain was identified in a study of T cells in Graves' hyperthyroidism and ophthalmopathy. Study-level points and caveats: Ophthalmopathy and stable hyperthyroidism were separated by a 13 V-J model.

This clonotype has ten or more counts. Its antigen is currently unknown. Per the germline V gene, CDR1 is LGHDT and CDR2 is YNNKEL (reference sequence). The CDR3 is 13 residues long. Trimming pared 3 bases from V and 6 bases from J, leaving 8 bases between. Amplification of TCR beta CDR3 regions used RNA as the template. In the first-round RT-PCR of the TCR CDR3, the HTBI primer set was used. TCRdb recomputed calls from the multiplex PCR reads with MiXCR, one row per CDR3 protein. In the table there are roughly 250,000 distinct CDR3 sequences, around 15% of which are singletons. The TCR originated in a woman aged 18-29 years with Graves' ophthalmopathy. This chain links TRBV3-1 with TRBJ2-2; unclear D gene. The material sequenced was blood. For the CDR3, the DNA is TGTGCCAGCAGCCAGGCTGGGGCCGGGGAGCTGTTTTTT. Translation gives CASSQAGAGELFF.